This entry lists 2 T cell receptor beta chains sequenced from one sample in a study of patients and donors after allogeneic stem cell transplantation. TCRdb re-derived calls from the RT-PCR reads in MiXCR, one entry per CDR3 protein. The table lists hundreds of thousands of distinct CDR3 sequences, 16% of them singletons. Sequencing used blood, either unsorted or a sorted T cell fraction (not recorded which). All receptors derive from a human donor who was either an allogeneic HSCT recipient or a stem cell or donor lymphocyte infusion donor (not recorded which). It is not recorded whose cells these are; they may come from a transplant donor.

This clonotype was detected many times. The chain is built from TRBV10-3 and TRBJ2-1, with 7 nucleotides matching TRBD2. CDR3 length: 16 residues. J lost 8 bases, V lost 0 bases, and 10 bases had no gene match. Germline CDR1 and CDR2: ENHRY and SYGVKD. The CDR3 protein is CAISESGGSSIDEQFF. The CDR3 DNA reads as TGTGCCATCAGTGAGTCTGGCGGGAGCTCAATTGATGAGCAGTTCTTC.

The chain links TRBV12-3 or TRBV12-4 to TRBJ1-5, with D possibly matching TRBD1 (5 bases). The CDR3 consists of 14 residues. V was clipped by 7 bases and J by 4 bases, with 14 bases between them. CDR3 in amino acids: CASTQGQLNQPQHF. Here the CDR3 DNA reads TGTGCCAGCACCCAAGGACAACTAAATCAGCCCCAGCATTTT.